This entry describes one T cell receptor beta chain. The data are from a study of blood T cell repertoires in COVID-19. Per the germline V gene, CDR1 is SGHNT and CDR2 is YENEEA. This CDR3 comprises 15 residues. With 5 bases clipped from V and 4 bases from J, the junction kept 7 bases outside the gene matches. Using immunoSEQ multiplex PCR, the repertoire was profiled, and TCRdb retains in-frame clones only, with some absent. Of around 62,000 clones in the sample, almost 85% were seen once. The sequenced material came from peripheral blood. This TCR was recovered from a man aged 45-60 years with acute or convalescent COVID-19. The rearrangement links TRBV11-3 to TRBJ2-5; TRBD1 aligns across 10 bases. DNA of the CDR3: TGTGCCAGCAGCCCGAGACAGGGGGCCGTAGAGACCCAGTACTTC. This translates into CASSPRQGAVETQYF.